The 4 T cell receptor beta chains listed next were all sequenced from one sample in a study of CD8+ T cells in alopecia areata. After isolation, RNA underwent reverse transcription to generate cDNA as the sequencing template. Libraries were prepared by immunoSEQ multiplex PCR; TCRdb keeps only in-frame clonotypes and omits some of them. This repertoire holds 20,000 or so clones, and none appear only once. Sorting of pooled cutaneous lymph node cells was based on CD4, CD8alpha, NKG2D, NKG2ACE and other markers. Sequencing was carried out using CD8+ T cells sorted from a lymph node. These receptors all stem from a C3H/HeJ mouse with alopecia areata. This line is of MHC haplotype H2-k.

Details on this clone: TCRdb and the translated DNA give different amino acids at residue 13; the protein presented here is the one translated from the DNA. Gene and germline names: mouse. Coverage ceases 3 residues before the CDR3 finishes, and the germline J gene fills in the end. The V gene is TRBV1, the J gene TRBJ1-6, with a tentative D call TRBD1 (6 bases). TRBJ1-6 is an ORF; its function is uncertain. CDR1 NSQYPW and CDR2 LRSPGD come from the germline V gene (reference sequence). This CDR3 is built from 16 residues. V was shortened by 0 bases and J by 5 bases, with 11 bases between the two germline ends. The CDR3 sequence: CTCSADRGHHNSPLYF. Partial CDR3 DNA: TGCACCTGCAGTGCAGATCGGGGACACCATAATTCGCCC.

By share, this clone counts as medium-sized (0.01 to 0.1%). The gene symbols are mouse symbols. The read terminates 4 residues ahead of where the CDR3 ends, so the germline J gene completes it. The chain employs TRBV2 and TRBJ1-4; D might be TRBD1 (6 bases). Per the germline V gene, CDR1 is LGHNA and CDR2 is YSYQKL. The CDR3 runs to 15 residues. V lost 4 bases and J lost 2, with 11 bases in between. Incomplete CDR3 DNA: TGTGCCAGCAGCCCAACGGGACAATCCAACGAA. Amino acids: CASSPTGQSNE. The whole CDR3 protein is CASSPTGQSNERLFF.

This clone has just a few counts. Genes and germline come from the mouse. The read gets to within 4 residues of the CDR3 end, and the germline J gene fills in the rest. The chain recombines TRBV19 with TRBJ2-5; 9 nucleotides align to TRBD2. The CDR3 covers 14 residues. Germline assignment: CDR1 FNHDT and CDR2 SITEND (reference sequence). The DNA read from the CDR3 is TGTGCCAGCAGTATGAGGGACTGGGCAGAC. It encodes CASSMRDWAD. The full CDR3 is CASSMRDWADTQYF.

In this sample, this clone turned up many times. The genes are named according to mouse. The CDR3 end lies 4 residues beyond the end of the read and is filled in from the germline J gene. J is TRBJ2-5 and V is TRBV13-3; the match to TRBD2 covers 9 bases. The germline V gene encodes CDR1 NNHDY and CDR2 SYVADS. The CDR3 is 16 residues long. Unmatched junction bases numbered 5, after V lost 2 bases and J lost 1 base. The CDR3 sequence: CASSEWGGADQDTQYF. Incomplete CDR3 DNA: TGTGCCAGCAGTGAATGGGGGGGCGCGGACCAAGAC.